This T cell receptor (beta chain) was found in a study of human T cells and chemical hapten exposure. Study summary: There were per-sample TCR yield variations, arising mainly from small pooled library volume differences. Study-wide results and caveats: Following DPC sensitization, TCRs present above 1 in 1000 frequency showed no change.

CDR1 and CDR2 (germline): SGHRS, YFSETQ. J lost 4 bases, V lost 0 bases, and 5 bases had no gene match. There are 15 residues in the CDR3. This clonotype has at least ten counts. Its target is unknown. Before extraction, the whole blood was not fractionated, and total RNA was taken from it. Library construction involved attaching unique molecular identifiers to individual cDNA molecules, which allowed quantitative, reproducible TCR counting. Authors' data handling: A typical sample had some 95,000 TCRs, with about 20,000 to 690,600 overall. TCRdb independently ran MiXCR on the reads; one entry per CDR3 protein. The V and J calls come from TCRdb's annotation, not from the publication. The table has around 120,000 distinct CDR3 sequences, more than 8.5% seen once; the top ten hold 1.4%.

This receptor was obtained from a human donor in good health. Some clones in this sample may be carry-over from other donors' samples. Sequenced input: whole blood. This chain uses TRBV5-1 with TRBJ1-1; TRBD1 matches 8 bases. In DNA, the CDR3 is TGCGCCAGCAGCTTGGGCAGGGGGCTTACCACTGAAGCTTTCTTT. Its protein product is CASSLGRGLTTEAFF.